The 3 T cell receptor beta chains given below trace back to one sample, sequenced in a study of T cell responses to AZD1222 COVID-19 vaccine. Clones were read by immunoSEQ multiplex PCR, and TCRdb kept only the in-frame ones, dropping some. Of some 140,000 clones in the sample, 84% were seen once. The specimen comprised peripheral blood, sampled on day 0 of AZD1222 vaccination. These receptors originate from an adult in good health.

V gene TRBV20-1 combines with J gene TRBJ2-1; D ambiguous. This CDR3 has 15 residues. Trimming left V 3 bases short and J 0 bases short, with 12 bases between. Germline lookup yields CDR1 DFQATT and CDR2 SNEGSKA (reference sequence). Here the CDR3 DNA reads TGCAGTGCTAGTCTAGGACCGAGCTCCTACAATGAGCAGTTCTTC. Amino acids: CSASLGPSSYNEQFF.

This chain links TRBV7-8 with TRBJ2-7, with D hard to call. Trimming pared 1 base from V and 3 bases from J, leaving 10 bases between. The CDR3 has 14 residues. CDR1 and CDR2 (germline): SGHVS, FQNEAQ. The CDR3 region is CASSLGHVNYEQYF. DNA for the CDR3: TGTGCCAGCAGCTTAGGGCACGTTAACTACGAGCAGTACTTC.

The chain joins TRBV29-1 to TRBJ1-1; 7 bases agree with TRBD1. Germline V CDR1 and CDR2: SQVTM, ANQGSEA. The trim removed 6 bases at V and 4 bases at J, leaving 5 bases unmatched. The CDR3 runs 12 residues. The CDR3 sequence: CSVQGGGTEAFF. The DNA for the CDR3 is TGCAGCGTCCAGGGGGGGGGCACTGAAGCTTTCTTT.